This T cell receptor beta chain was captured in a study of T cells after yellow fever vaccination (dated by TCRdb to between 2018 and 2020). At the level of the whole study: The SMART-Seq v4 Ultra Low Input RNA kit was used to prepare libraries from fractions with low cell numbers. To follow T-cell clones before and after both primary and booster YFV17D yellow fever vaccination, bulk TCR alpha and beta repertoires underwent longitudinal sequencing. Blood was collected at multiple timepoints before and after primary and secondary immunization, and bulk PBMC replicates and cell subsets were isolated. Two healthy male donors, one aged 18 to 30 and one aged 30 to 39 years, were included in the cohort.

General conclusions and limits of the study: Because only two donors were included in the study, the extent to which the findings can be generalized is limited. FACS-sorted repertoires could contain abundant contaminating clonotypes from the bulk population, so computational filtering was required. After the booster, most clones that had expanded after primary vaccination were detected again (roughly 96% of CD4 and roughly nine tenths of CD8), suggesting broad maintenance of memory. The secondary T-cell response was found to be weaker but faster than the primary response, with a peak reached on day 5 rather than on day 15. A small fraction of clonotypes showed up in both the CD4 and CD8 compartments, probably as a result of convergent recombination.

The germline V gene encodes CDR1 KGHDR and CDR2 SFDVKD. V and J lose 5 bases and 4 bases, and a span of 19 bases separates them. From cysteine to phenylalanine, the CDR3 is 16 amino acids long. Only the CDR3 portion is preserved as DNA: 48 bases, with reading frame beginning at the first base. Sequencing used an Illumina NovaSeq 6000. Synthesis of TCR cDNA relied on 5'RACE template switching, a step that introduced a universal primer site along with unique molecular identifiers. Priming for cDNA synthesis came from both the TCR alpha and TCR beta constant segments. Library amplification used two PCR steps, and the second PCR step added sample barcodes and sequencing adapters. Sequencing of the libraries was done on either Illumina HiSeq 2500 (2x100 bp) or NovaSeq (2x150 bp). Per the source publication's procedure: Reads were demultiplexed and collapsed into UMI consensus sequences with MIGEC, and V(D)J alignment was performed with MiXCR. Clonotypes responding to the vaccine were identified with edgeR on replicate PBMC samples, with the criteria of FDR below 0.01 and a log2 fold change above 5 up to day 15. Each bulk clonotype was labeled CD4 or CD8 based on which sequenced repertoire, CD4 or CD8, contained the clonotype at higher abundance. Using fastp at Q25 and MiXCR, TCRdb reprocessed the public reads and kept productive beta chains. For every CDR3 protein sequence, its rows merge into one entry that carries the most common genes and DNA. The V and J calls reflect TCRdb's pipeline rather than the authors' work. The sample profile shows roughly 170,000 distinct CDR3 sequences; roughly 9% of them were found once. In total, the top ten clones hold approximately 35% of the sample.

This specimen's treatment or condition label, interpreted: live attenuated yellow fever vaccine strain. PBMCs were isolated from peripheral blood using a standard Ficoll-Paque protocol. Dynabeads CD4 and CD8 positive selection kits were used to isolate CD4 and CD8 T-cell fractions. TriZol was used to extract RNA from bulk PBMCs, CD4 and CD8 fractions, and dextramer-positive and dextramer-negative fractions. In the case of this clonotype: The antigen this receptor binds is unknown. Per-nucleotide qualities are absent, and no much larger clonotype sits a single base away.

The chain uses TRBV24-1 and TRBJ2-5; TRBD1 is possibly the D segment (6 matching bases). Sequenced here: CD8+ T cells sorted from PBMCs, sampled 45 days after the yellow fever booster vaccination. The TCR sequence derives from a man aged 18-30 years who received the YFV17D yellow fever vaccine. The encoded CDR3 is CATSVPTGRGRETQYF. The base sequence is TGTGCCACCAGTGTTCCCACGGGAAGGGGGAGAGAGACCCAGTACTTC.